This entry lists 22 T cell receptor beta chains sequenced from one sample in a study of blood T cell repertoires in COVID-19. Libraries were prepared by immunoSEQ multiplex PCR; TCRdb keeps only in-frame clonotypes and omits some of them. The sample carries roughly 150,000 clones, around 82% recorded once. Sequencing used peripheral blood. Every receptor here comes from a woman aged 80 or older with active or convalescent COVID-19.

The V call is TRBV18, the J call TRBJ2-5; D may be TRBD1 (6 bases). Per germline, CDR1 KGHSH and CDR2 LQKENI. CDR3 size: 14 residues. V was cut by 3 bases and J by 4 bases, with 12 bases left in between. The CDR3 DNA is TGTGCCAGCTCACCCACAGGGAATGGAGAGACCCAGTACTTC. Amino acids: CASSPTGNGETQYF.

This clone has a handful of counts. Other DNA sequences in this specimen translate into the identical CDR3. CDR3 loop: CASSRDRGEPQHF. Written as DNA, the CDR3 is TGTGCCAGCAGTCGAGACAGGGGTGAGCCCCAGCATTTT. The genes are TRBV6-4 and TRBJ1-5; TRBD1 agrees at 8 bases. From germline, CDR1 is MRHNA and CDR2 SNTAGT. J lost 8 bases, V lost 5 bases, and 5 bases had no gene match. This CDR3 has 13 amino acids.

The chain uses TRBV7-2 and TRBJ2-1; maybe TRBD2 (5 bases). CDR3 size: 15 residues. CDR1 and CDR2 (germline): SGHTA, FQGNSA. With 5 bases removed from V and 3 bases from J, the gap between germline ends came to 14 bases. The CDR3 reads CASSLRTSRYNEQFF. CDR3 DNA: TGTGCCAGCAGCCTGAGGACTTCCCGCTACAATGAGCAGTTCTTC.

Of note for this clone: The identical CDR3 is also encoded by other nucleotide sequences in the sample. The chain couples TRBV7-2 to TRBJ2-3; TRBD2 agrees at 11 bases. This CDR3 region has 16 residues. After removal of 5 bases from V and 1 base from J, the junction contained 5 bases not matched to a gene. Germline CDR1 and CDR2: SGHTA and FQGNSA. CDR3 sequence (DNA): TGTGCCAGCAGCCCACCGGGACTAGCGGGCACAGATACGCAGTATTTT. As protein: CASSPPGLAGTDTQYF.

This chain connects TRBV28 to TRBJ1-2, with D uncertain. The CDR3 extends over 11 amino acids. V dropped 6 bases and J dropped 4 bases, with 6 bases sitting between them. Germline CDR1 and CDR2: MDHEN and SYDVKM. CDR3 amino acids: CASRAGYGYTF. CDR3 DNA sequence: TGTGCCAGCAGGGCGGGCTATGGCTACACCTTC.

The chain has TRBV5-1 and TRBJ2-7; weak D call: TRBD1 (5 bases). Trimming took off 4 bases at V and 2 bases at J, with 19 bases between the two ends. CDR1 is SGHRS and CDR2 is YFSETQ in the germline V gene. This CDR3 region has 16 residues. The CDR3 is CASSPLGAAQTYEQYF. The CDR3 nucleotides read TGCGCCAGCAGCCCCCTTGGGGCGGCGCAAACCTACGAGCAGTACTTC.

The V gene is TRBV19, the J gene TRBJ2-7; TRBD1 matches 10 bases. There are 16 residues in the CDR3. J lost 4 bases, V lost 6 bases, and 12 bases had no gene match. Germline V gene lookup returns CDR1 LNHDA and CDR2 SQIVND (reference sequence). The CDR3 here is CASSRTEGQGTYEQYF. The CDR3 DNA reads as TGTGCCAGTAGCCGAACCGAGGGACAGGGGACGTACGAGCAGTACTTC.

Worth noting for this clone: Because the CDR3's place on the DNA is in doubt, the DNA is left out and the CDR3 is given as listed by TCRdb. The rearrangement joins TRBV6-1 to TRBJ2-2; the table's TRBD2 call for D was not verified on the DNA. Germline loops: CDR1 MNHNS, CDR2 SASEGT. The CDR3 extends over 13 residues, inclusive of both ends. This CDR3 reads CASSSSNTGELFF.

The chain couples TRBV30 to TRBJ1-5; tentative D call: TRBD1 (5 bases). This CDR3 contains 15 residues. Germline V CDR1 and CDR2: GTSNPN, SVGIG (reference sequence). Trimming pared 1 base from V and 7 bases from J, leaving 17 bases between. The CDR3 protein is CAWSEGARELQPQHF. CDR3 in DNA: TGTGCCTGGAGTGAAGGGGCGCGGGAGTTGCAGCCCCAGCATTTT.

The sample holds one count of this clone. The CDR3 reads CASSLTGSWANTEAFF. In DNA, the CDR3 is TGTGCCAGCAGTTTAACAGGGAGTTGGGCGAACACTGAAGCTTTCTTT. The V and J genes are TRBV28 and TRBJ1-1; D is perhaps TRBD1 (6 bases). The CDR3 is 16 residues long. V lost 2 bases and J 1 base, leaving 14 bases between the germline ends. Germline V gene data show CDR1 as MDHEN and CDR2 as SYDVKM.

CDR3 in DNA: TGCGCCAGCAGCCAACCAGGGGTCGCGACCTCCTACGAGCAGTACTTC. Its translation is CASSQPGVATSYEQYF. V gene TRBV4-1 combines with J gene TRBJ2-7, with D perhaps TRBD1 (6 bases). This CDR3 is 16 amino acids long. Germline CDR1 MGHRA, CDR2 YSYEKL. Trimming took off 2 bases at V and 0 bases at J, with 14 bases between the two ends.

This clone was observed once. The chain recombines TRBV5-1 with TRBJ2-1; 13 nucleotides agree with TRBD2. The germline gives CDR1 SGHRS, CDR2 YFSETQ. After removal of 4 bases from V and 7 bases from J, the junction contained 5 bases not matched to a gene. The CDR3 covers 15 residues. The CDR3 here is CASSTGTSGNNEQFF. CDR3 coding DNA: TGCGCCAGCAGCACCGGGACTAGCGGGAATAATGAGCAGTTCTTC.

The chain has TRBV27 and TRBJ2-2; 12 bases are shared with TRBD1. CDR3 length equals 14 residues. The V gene end was trimmed by 10 bases and the J gene end by 6 bases; junction bases not matched to a gene: 6. Germline V gives CDR1 MNHEY, CDR2 SMNVEV (reference sequence). The CDR3 nucleotides are TGTGCCACCAGGGACAGGGGGCGCCCCGGGGAGCTGTTTTTT. Translation: CATRDRGRPGELFF.

The V gene is TRBV30, the J gene TRBJ2-1; 8 bases map to TRBD2. The germline V gene has CDR1 GTSNPN and CDR2 SVGIG (reference sequence). The CDR3 consists of 13 residues. The J segment lost 9 bases and the V segment lost 1 base, leaving 5 bases of the junction unmatched. CDR3 bases: TGTGCCTGGAGTGGGCTAGCGGGCCTTGAGCAGTTCTTC. Translating it yields CAWSGLAGLEQFF.

The V and J genes are TRBV10-2 and TRBJ1-5, with 7 bases that match TRBD1. Per the germline V gene, CDR1 is WSHSY and CDR2 is SAAADI. This CDR3 is 14 amino acids long. V dropped 6 bases and J dropped 6; count of bases not matched to a gene: 8. The CDR3 sequence: CASSTQGRGQPQHF. CDR3 DNA sequence: TGCGCCAGCAGCACACAGGGGAGAGGTCAGCCCCAGCATTTT.

The chain recombines TRBV5-1 with TRBJ2-1, with 12 nucleotides matching TRBD2. The V gene's germline CDR1 is SGHRS and CDR2 YFSETQ. Trimming took 6 bases from V and 7 from J; bases not matched to a gene: 23. The CDR3 contains 20 residues. The CDR3: CASTRVTSGSRLEFLNEQFF. The CDR3 coding sequence is TGCGCCAGCACCAGGGTGACTAGCGGGAGCCGGTTGGAGTTTCTGAATGAGCAGTTCTTC.

V and J are TRBV28 and TRBJ1-5; D perhaps matches TRBD1 (6 bases). The CDR3 covers 15 residues. Germline V gives CDR1 MDHEN, CDR2 SYDVKM. Trimming cost V 3 bases and J 6 bases, with 15 bases left between them. The CDR3 spells CASSFRSGGLQPQHF. CDR3 nucleotide sequence: TGTGCCAGCAGTTTCCGGTCGGGGGGGCTTCAGCCCCAGCATTTT.

The CDR3 loop reads CASSVVDSTDTQYF. DNA of the CDR3: TGTGCCAGCAGCGTCGTCGACTCCACAGATACGCAGTATTTT. The chain carries TRBV7-9 and TRBJ2-3; D gene uncertain. CDR1 and CDR2 from the germline V gene are SEHNR and FQNEAQ (reference sequence). This CDR3 comprises 14 residues. V lost 5 bases and J lost 2, with 11 bases in between.

V usage is TRBV7-9 and J usage is TRBJ1-1; TRBD1 aligns across 10 bases. CDR3 length equals 15 residues. From germline, CDR1 is SEHNR and CDR2 FQNEAQ (reference sequence). The J segment lost 4 bases and the V segment lost 0 bases, leaving 2 bases of the junction unmatched. DNA for the CDR3: TGTGCCAGCAGCTTAGCGACAGGGGGCGGCACTGAAGCTTTCTTT. It yields the protein CASSLATGGGTEAFF. Using reference TRBV7-9 and TRBJ1-1 for the parts outside the CDR3, the full variable domain is DTGVSQNPRHKITKRGQNVTFRCDPISEHNRLYWYRQTLGQGPEFLTYFQNEAQLEKSRLLSDRFSAERPKGSFSTLEIQRTEQGDSAMYLCASSLATGGGTEAFFGQGTRLTVV.

This chain connects TRBV9 to TRBJ2-3; D gene ambiguous. This CDR3 region has 13 residues. Looked up from germline, CDR1 is SGDLS and CDR2 is YYNGEE. V was pared by 4 bases and J by 2 bases, with 8 bases between. The CDR3 region has the DNA TGTGCCAGCAGCCCGTCCCCCACAGATACGCAGTATTTT. This encodes CASSPSPTDTQYF.

The chain has TRBV5-1 and TRBJ1-4, with a possible D match to TRBD1 (5 bases). Trimming took 4 bases from V and 10 from J, leaving 17 bases between them. The CDR3 is 14 residues long. Per the germline V gene, CDR1 is SGHRS and CDR2 is YFSETQ. The CDR3 region is CASSADEGRGKLFF. The CDR3 coding sequence is TGCGCCAGCAGCGCGGATGAGGGGCGGGGAAAACTGTTTTTT. The full variable domain, in which reference TRBV5-1 and TRBJ1-4 provide the parts outside the CDR3, is KAGVTQTPRYLIKTRGQQVTLSCSPISGHRSVSWYQQTPGQGLQFLFEYFSETQRNKGNFPGRFSGRQFSNSRSEMNVSTLELGDSALYLCASSADEGRGKLFFGSGTQLSVL.

V usage is TRBV7-9 and J usage is TRBJ1-4; tentative D call: TRBD1 (6 bases). The germline V gene has CDR1 SEHNR and CDR2 FQNEAQ (reference sequence). The V end lost 2 bases, the J end lost 8 bases, and 12 bases lay between the germline ends. This CDR3 is built from 14 residues. The CDR3 bases are TGTGCCAGCAGCTTACGAGGGGGAGAGGAAAAACTGTTTTTT. Residues: CASSLRGGEEKLFF.